The 5 T cell receptor beta chains below all came from one sample that was sequenced in a study of T cell responses to AZD1222 COVID-19 vaccine. Repertoires were generated with immunoSEQ multiplex PCR, while TCRdb's copy carries only in-frame clones and drops some. The repertoire includes around 160,000 clones, approximately 90% of them detected once, and about 3% sits in the top ten. The sequenced sample was peripheral blood, obtained on day 0 of MenACWY control vaccination. These receptors were obtained from an adult in good health.

The rearrangement uses TRBV9 and TRBJ1-1; D ambiguous. Trimming took 0 bases from V and 1 from J, leaving 4 bases between them. There are 13 residues in the CDR3. The germline V gene encodes CDR1 SGDLS and CDR2 YYNGEE. CDR3 residues: CASSVDGNTEAFF. CDR3 in DNA: TGTGCCAGCAGCGTAGATGGGAACACTGAAGCTTTCTTT.

V usage is TRBV28 and J usage is TRBJ2-4; either TRBD1 or TRBD2 may fit D (5 bases each). CDR3 length: 15 amino acids. Trimming left V 6 bases short and J 3 bases short, with 15 bases between. Germline CDR1 and CDR2: MDHEN and SYDVKM. The CDR3 loop reads CASRLLRDGKNIQYF. CDR3 in DNA: TGTGCCAGCAGATTACTCCGGGACGGCAAAAACATTCAGTACTTC.

The J gene is TRBJ2-6, the V gene TRBV5-4, with D unresolved. Germline V gives CDR1 SGHNT, CDR2 YYREEE (reference sequence). Trimming stripped 1 base from V and 1 base from J, with 0 bases between. The CDR3 totals 13 residues. The CDR3 bases are TGTGCCAGCAGCTTGTCTGGGGCCAACGTCCTGACTTTC. This gives the protein CASSLSGANVLTF.

The CDR3: CSASPPGAKLFF. CDR3 DNA: TGCAGTGCTAGTCCGCCGGGGGCAAAACTGTTTTTT. V is TRBV20-1 and J is TRBJ1-4; a possible D gene is TRBD1 (6 bases). Per germline, CDR1 DFQATT and CDR2 SNEGSKA (reference sequence). CDR3 length: 12 residues. Trimming left V 3 bases short and J 10 bases short, with 12 bases between.

This clone was seen a handful of times. The CDR3 loop is CASSVWEDRVHEQYF. The CDR3 nucleotides read TGTGCCAGCAGCGTCTGGGAGGACAGGGTACACGAGCAGTACTTC. The rearrangement uses TRBV9 and TRBJ2-7, with 8 nucleotides matching TRBD1. CDR1 and CDR2 from the germline V gene are SGDLS and YYNGEE. The V and J ends lost 2 bases and 5 bases, in that order; junction bases with no gene match: 9. The CDR3 length is 15 residues.